This T cell receptor (beta chain) was sequenced in a study of cytomegalovirus exposure and HLA in healthy donors. Overall study findings and caveats: Later genetic work tied a missense DCLRE1C variant to beta-chain V and J trimming.

Germline assignment: CDR1 SGHTS and CDR2 YDEGEE. The CDR3 runs to 14 residues. V was trimmed by 1 base and J by 4 bases, leaving 11 bases between them. PCR used 60 Vbeta primers and 13 Jbeta primers. Some clones are missing from TCRdb's copy, which holds only in-frame ones; the method was immunoSEQ multiplex PCR. The sample includes 150,000 to 200,000 clones, 84% of them seen just once. A note on this clone: Its antigen is currently unknown.

The source of this sequence is a man aged 18 to 29 in good health and CMV-seronegative. This rearrangement joins TRBV5-8 to TRBJ1-1; no definite D call. The specimen sequenced was PBMCs. CDR3 region: CASSLPGRGTEAFF. CDR3 DNA sequence: TGTGCCAGCAGCTTGCCGGGTCGGGGCACTGAAGCTTTCTTT.